Listed here are 17 T cell receptor beta chains from one sample, sequenced in a study of cytomegalovirus exposure and HLA in healthy donors. In the PCR, 60 Vbeta and 13 Jbeta primers were used. Sequencing used immunoSEQ multiplex PCR; TCRdb keeps in-frame clones, though not all of them. The sample contains about 80,000 clones, over 60% of which appear only once. Specimen: PBMCs. These receptors were obtained from a male donor in good health and CMV-seropositive.

In this sample, this clone turned up a few times. This chain joins TRBV7-3 and TRBJ2-2, with D maybe TRBD1 (7 bases). Germline CDR1 and CDR2: SGHTA and FQGTGA. The CDR3 contains 15 residues. The V and J ends lost 3 bases and 2 bases respectively, with 10 bases between them. CDR3 DNA sequence: TGTGCCAGCAGCTTGCGGGACAGTAACACCGGGGAGCTGTTTTTT. Translated, it gives CASSLRDSNTGELFF.

This chain uses TRBV7-2 with TRBJ1-5; no reliable D call. This CDR3 region has 15 residues. Germline V gene sequence: CDR1 SGHTA, CDR2 FQGNSA. Deletions cut 5 bases from V and 0 bases from J, with 11 bases between. The CDR3 bases are TGTGCCAGCAGCCCCGAGGGCTTTAGCAATCAGCCCCAGCATTTT. Translation gives CASSPEGFSNQPQHF.

The CDR3 sequence: CASRAQVNTEAFF. The CDR3 region has the DNA TGTGCCAGCAGGGCACAGGTGAACACTGAAGCTTTCTTT. The chain uses TRBV2 and TRBJ1-1; the D gene is possibly TRBD1 (5 bases). The germline CDR1 and CDR2 sequences are SNHLY and FYNNEI. Trimming shortened V by 6 bases and J by 0 bases, and 8 bases separated the two germline ends. The CDR3 is made up of 13 amino acids.

This chain joins TRBV7-3 and TRBJ2-5; 7 nucleotides match TRBD1. Germline CDR1 and CDR2: SGHTA and FQGTGA. This CDR3 has 15 residues. V was clipped by 3 bases and J by 1 base; unmatched bases: 5. In nucleotides, the CDR3 is TGTGCCAGCAGCTTCGGGGACAGCCCCCAAGAGACCCAGTACTTC. Translated, it gives CASSFGDSPQETQYF.

This clone was seen a handful of times. The gene calls are TRBV5-3 and TRBJ1-2; D not resolved. TRBV5-3 is filed as an ORF, its function uncertain. CDR3 length: 9 residues. Between the trimmed V and J ends, which lost 4 bases and 14 bases, there was a span of 9 bases. CDR3 residues: CARSQPQTF. The CDR3 DNA sequence: TGTGCCAGAAGCCAACCTCAGACCTTC.

This clone showed up just a few times. This chain connects TRBV7-9 to TRBJ1-4; D uncertain. This CDR3 comprises 11 residues. Germline values: CDR1 SEHNR, CDR2 FQNEAQ (reference sequence). Trimming removed 4 bases at V and 8 bases at J, with 5 bases between. The CDR3 DNA reads TGTGCCAGCAGCTCTCGGGAAAAACTGTTTTTT. Its translation: CASSSREKLFF.

The chain employs TRBV5-1 and TRBJ2-1; TRBD2 agrees at 7 bases. V was pared by 2 bases and J by 1 base, with 6 bases of the junction left unmatched. The length of the CDR3 is 16 residues. Germline V gene data show CDR1 as SGHRS and CDR2 as YFSETQ. The CDR3 sequence is CASSLGGSRSYNEQFF. As DNA, the CDR3 is TGCGCCAGCAGCTTAGGCGGGAGCCGTTCCTACAATGAGCAGTTCTTC.

The chain carries TRBV4-3 and TRBJ1-3, with D maybe TRBD1 (5 bases). Germline CDR1 is LGHNA and CDR2 is YSLEER. V was cut by 4 bases and J by 6 bases, with 13 bases left in between. The CDR3 runs to 14 residues. The CDR3 reads CASSRTDTSNTIYF. DNA for the CDR3: TGCGCCAGCAGCCGAACGGACACCTCAAACACCATATATTTT.

The chain carries TRBV21-1 and TRBJ2-7; the table's D call, TRBD2, has no DNA check behind it. TRBV21-1 is a pseudogene locus. CDR3 size: 16 residues. For the CDR3, the DNA is TGTGCCAGCAGCAAACGGGTCCGGGTCGGTGGGTACGAGCAGTACTTC. It is translated as CASSKRVRVGGYEQYF.

V usage is TRBV7-2 and J usage is TRBJ1-1; TRBD1 might be the D (5 bases). This CDR3 contains 15 residues. Germline V gene data show CDR1 as SGHTA and CDR2 as FQGNSA. V dropped 0 bases and J dropped 4 bases, with 12 bases sitting between them. The CDR3 region is CASSLASSGGTEAFF. CDR3 nucleotide sequence: TGTGCCAGCAGCTTAGCTTCCTCGGGGGGCACTGAAGCTTTCTTT.

This clone turned up a few times. The chain couples TRBV5-6 to TRBJ2-2, with no clear D. V gave up 0 bases and J gave up 1 base, with 10 bases separating them. The CDR3 contains 16 residues. The germline CDR1 and CDR2 sequences are SGHDT and YYEEEE. The chain's CDR3 is CASSLARVLNTGELFF. Here the CDR3 DNA reads TGTGCCAGCAGCTTGGCCCGGGTTTTGAACACCGGGGAGCTGTTTTTT.

The V and J genes are TRBV6-5 and TRBJ1-2; 8 nucleotides match TRBD1. CDR3 length equals 13 residues. Germline CDR1 reads MNHEY; CDR2 reads SVGAGI. J gave up 5 bases and V 6 bases, and 5 bases lay outside the gene matches. DNA of the CDR3: TGTGCCAGCAGCCCGACAGGGGCTTATGGCTACACCTTC. Its translation is CASSPTGAYGYTF.

This clone was seen once. The rearrangement uses TRBV9 and TRBJ2-7; TRBD1 is a possible D gene (5 bases). Trimming took off 2 bases at V and 0 bases at J, with 12 bases between the two ends. The germline CDR1 and CDR2 sequences are SGDLS and YYNGEE. CDR3 length: 15 residues. CDR3 sequence reads: CASSVGTGVSYEQYF. CDR3 sequence (DNA): TGTGCCAGCAGCGTCGGTACAGGTGTCTCCTACGAGCAGTACTTC.

This chain uses TRBV19 with TRBJ1-6; 8 bases match TRBD1. V shed 7 bases, J shed 6 bases, and the junction held 8 bases outside the gene matches. The CDR3 contains 15 residues. Germline V gene sequence: CDR1 LNHDA, CDR2 SQIVND (reference sequence). CDR3 DNA sequence: TGTGCCAGTACCGTAACCGGGACAGGTAATTCACCCCTCCACTTT. Its translation: CASTVTGTGNSPLHF.

The chain employs TRBV6-5 and TRBJ2-7; 10 nucleotides line up with TRBD1. The CDR3 has 14 residues. The V segment lost 6 bases and the J segment 4 bases; nucleotides outside the gene matches: 6. Germline V gene sequence: CDR1 MNHEY, CDR2 SVGAGI. CDR3 bases: TGTGCCAGCAGGGCCGGGACAGGGGTTTACGAGCAGTACTTC. The encoded protein is CASRAGTGVYEQYF.

The V call is TRBV5-8, the J call TRBJ2-7, with a weak D call TRBD1 (5 bases). Germline CDR1 SGHTS, CDR2 YDEGEE. The CDR3 spans 15 residues. V lost 0 bases and J lost 4, with 14 bases in between. The CDR3 DNA follows: TGTGCCAGCAGCTTGGGGCAGGGTTTAGTTTACGAGCAGTACTTC. Translating gives CASSLGQGLVYEQYF.

This chain uses TRBV7-8 with TRBJ2-7; maybe TRBD2 (6 bases). The CDR3 sequence is 14 residues long. V lost 6 bases, J lost 3 bases, and 15 bases lay in between. Germline loops: CDR1 SGHVS, CDR2 FQNEAQ. The CDR3 here is CASRPAEGLYEQYF. The CDR3 nucleotides are TGTGCCAGCAGGCCAGCGGAGGGCCTCTACGAGCAGTACTTC.